This record covers a single TCR beta chain. Method: immunoSEQ multiplex PCR; TCRdb's copy keeps in-frame clones and lacks some. This repertoire shows roughly 80,000 clones, just under 95% found once; its top ten account for 0.25% to 0.35%. These data are taken from a study of OX40 agonist ivuxolimab in advanced cancers. After removal of 6 bases from V and 2 bases from J, the junction contained 9 bases not matched to a gene. CDR1 MNHEY and CDR2 SMNVEV come from the germline V gene (reference sequence). This CDR3 spans 15 amino acids. The chain joins TRBV27 to TRBJ1-1; TRBD1 matches at 7 bases. The source of this sequence is an adult with an advanced solid tumor such as melanoma, head and neck, liver or kidney cancer. Sequencing used CD4+ or CD8+ T cells sorted from blood, obtained in a trial of the OX40 agonist ivuxolimab. The CDR3 loop reads CASRADRRRNTEAFF. In nucleotides, the CDR3 is TGTGCCAGCAGGGCGGACAGGAGGAGAAACACTGAAGCTTTCTTT.